These 25 T cell receptor beta chains were all obtained from the same sample, sequenced in a study of cytomegalovirus exposure and HLA in healthy donors. With 60 Vbeta and 13 Jbeta primers, the PCR was carried out. Sequencing used immunoSEQ multiplex PCR; TCRdb keeps in-frame clones, though not all of them. The table records roughly 200,000 clones, about four fifths of them present only once. Sequences were obtained from PBMCs. These receptors were taken from a female donor in good health and CMV-seronegative.

The J gene is TRBJ2-3, the V gene TRBV5-4; D may be TRBD2 (6 bases). V was cut by 0 bases and J by 4 bases, with 6 bases left in between. CDR3 size: 13 residues. Germline V gene data show CDR1 as SGHNT and CDR2 as YYREEE (reference sequence). The CDR3 loop is CASSLGGADTQYF. As DNA, the CDR3 is TGTGCCAGCAGCTTGGGGGGGGCAGATACGCAGTATTTT. Based on the CDR3 plus reference TRBV5-4 and TRBJ2-3, the full variable domain is ETGVTQSPTHLIKTRGQQVTLRCSSQSGHNTVSWYQQALGQGPQFIFQYYREEENGRGNFPPRFSGLQFPNYSSELNVNALELDDSALYLCASSLGGADTQYFGPGTRLTVL.

The chain links TRBV7-9 to TRBJ1-2; D is unclear. V was shortened by 5 bases and J by 7 bases, with 14 bases between the two germline ends. There are 13 residues in the CDR3. The germline gives CDR1 SEHNR, CDR2 FQNEAQ (reference sequence). The CDR3 DNA reads TGTGCCAGCAGCCAGACCCGGGAAACTGGCTACACCTTC. It encodes CASSQTRETGYTF.

This chain connects TRBV21-1 to TRBJ2-7; the table's D gene call, TRBD2, was not cross checked with the DNA. TRBV21-1 is recorded as a pseudogene. The CDR3 has 21 residues. CDR3 coding DNA: TGTGCCAGCAGCAACATTCCGGGACTAGCGGGAGGGAACGGAAGGTCCTACGAGCAGTACTTC. This sequence encodes CASSNIPGLAGGNGRSYEQYF.

The chain couples TRBV11-1 to TRBJ1-2; D remains unclear. Trimming left V 1 base short and J 7 bases short, with 16 bases between. In germline, CDR1 is SGHAT, CDR2 FQDESV (reference sequence). This CDR3 spans 15 amino acids. For the CDR3, the DNA is TGTGCCAGCAGCTTAGAGAACGGAGTATATGGTGGCTACACCTTC. Translating gives CASSLENGVYGGYTF.

V is TRBV6-1 and J is TRBJ1-4; possibly TRBD1 for D (5 bases). The CDR3 spans 14 residues. The V and J ends lost 11 bases and 14 bases respectively, with 27 bases between them. Looked up from germline, CDR1 is MNHNS and CDR2 is SASEGT. Written as DNA, the CDR3 is TGTGCCTGTCGCCTACAGGTTCTCCCCCACCCGCTGTTTTTT. Translating it yields CACRLQVLPHPLFF.

This clone has only a few counts. The chain joins TRBV4-3 to TRBJ1-5; D perhaps matches TRBD1 (5 bases). The length of the CDR3 is 16 residues. The germline V gene encodes CDR1 LGHNA and CDR2 YSLEER. V was clipped by 0 bases and J by 4 bases, with 13 bases between them. The CDR3 here is CASSQDLGQGNQPQHF. As DNA, the CDR3 is TGCGCCAGCAGCCAAGATCTAGGACAAGGGAATCAGCCCCAGCATTTT.

This chain links TRBV10-3 with TRBJ2-3; no clear D. CDR3 length equals 12 residues. Germline CDR1 ENHRY, CDR2 SYGVKD. Trimming pared 4 bases from V and 6 bases from J, leaving 8 bases between. CDR3 amino acids: CAISAGLDTQYF. CDR3 coding DNA: TGTGCCATCAGTGCGGGTCTGGATACGCAGTATTTT.

CDR3 amino acids: CASSRDFTGELFF. The CDR3 nucleotides are TGTGCCAGCAGCCGGGACTTCACCGGGGAGCTGTTTTTT. The rearrangement joins TRBV7-2 to TRBJ2-2, with a weak D call TRBD2 (6 bases). Germline lookup yields CDR1 SGHTA and CDR2 FQGNSA. Trimming pared 5 bases from V and 4 bases from J, leaving 8 bases between. The CDR3 is made up of 13 amino acids.

The chain links TRBV30 to TRBJ1-2; D remains unclear. Germline V CDR1 and CDR2: GTSNPN, SVGIG (reference sequence). This CDR3 has 14 amino acids. Trimming took off 3 bases at V and 6 bases at J, with 17 bases between the two ends. The CDR3 sequence: CAWSTSRGWDGYTF. The DNA of the CDR3 is TGTGCCTGGAGCACCTCGAGAGGATGGGATGGCTACACCTTC.

The V call is TRBV6-6, the J call TRBJ1-1; the match to TRBD1 covers 12 bases. Germline CDR1 is MNHNY and CDR2 is SVGAGI (reference sequence). This CDR3 spans 14 amino acids. The V segment lost 8 bases and the J segment 6 bases; nucleotides outside the gene matches: 7. CDR3 region: CASGFGTGGPEAFF. The CDR3 DNA follows: TGTGCCAGCGGCTTCGGGACAGGGGGCCCTGAAGCTTTCTTT.

This clone was recorded a few times. The chain employs TRBV6-6 and TRBJ2-5, with 7 bases fitting TRBD2. The germline CDR1 and CDR2 sequences are MNHNY and SVGAGI (reference sequence). V lost 0 bases to trimming and J lost 2 bases; unmatched junction nucleotides: 0. The CDR3 consists of 14 residues. CDR3 nucleotide sequence: TGTGCCAGCAGTTACTCGGGGGGGCAAGAGACCCAGTACTTC. It translates to CASSYSGGQETQYF.

This chain links TRBV29-1 with TRBJ1-2; 11 bases fit TRBD1. The CDR3 spans 14 residues. Unmatched junction bases numbered 7, after V lost 7 bases and J lost 3 bases. Germline V CDR1 and CDR2: SQVTM, ANQGSEA. The CDR3 region has the DNA TGCAGCGCTATCAAGGGACAGGGGGACTATGGCTACACCTTC. Translation: CSAIKGQGDYGYTF.

V and J are TRBV5-6 and TRBJ2-2, with 7 positions matching TRBD2. J lost 4 bases, V lost 4 bases, and 7 bases had no gene match. Looked up from germline, CDR1 is SGHDT and CDR2 is YYEEEE. The CDR3 extends over 15 amino acids. This chain's CDR3 is CASSPWGGSTGELFF. The CDR3 DNA follows: TGTGCCAGCAGCCCCTGGGGGGGGAGCACCGGGGAGCTGTTTTTT.

V and J are TRBV6-6 and TRBJ2-1; tentative D call: TRBD1 (5 bases). Germline V gene sequence: CDR1 MNHNY, CDR2 SVGAGI (reference sequence). With 0 bases removed from V and 3 bases from J, the gap between germline ends came to 9 bases. This CDR3 is 15 amino acids long. The CDR3 bases are TGTGCCAGCAGTTACTCGGGCCAGGGCTACAATGAGCAGTTCTTC. Its protein product is CASSYSGQGYNEQFF.

This chain connects TRBV2 to TRBJ2-3; maybe TRBD2 (6 bases). Looked up from germline, CDR1 is SNHLY and CDR2 is FYNNEI. The V and J ends lost 2 bases and 2 bases respectively, with 14 bases between them. This CDR3 has 16 residues. The CDR3: CASSEFGGVATDTQYF. CDR3 coding DNA: TGTGCCAGCAGTGAATTTGGCGGGGTGGCCACAGATACGCAGTATTTT.

V gene TRBV5-1 combines with J gene TRBJ2-3, with 8 bases matching TRBD1. J was trimmed by 1 base and V by 3 bases; bases with no gene match: 4. Per germline, CDR1 SGHRS and CDR2 YFSETQ. This CDR3 is built from 15 residues. In DNA, the CDR3 is TGCGCCAGCAGCTCGGAGACAGGGGGCACAGATACGCAGTATTTT. This gives the protein CASSSETGGTDTQYF.

The chain is built from TRBV15 and TRBJ2-5; no clear D. The J call may be mistaken, given a closer DNA end match to TRBJ2-7. CDR3 length equals 13 residues. Germline lookup yields CDR1 LNHNV and CDR2 YYDKDF (reference sequence). DNA for the CDR3: TGTGCCACCAGCAGGGATTTAGCTGACGAGCAGTACTTC. It codes for CATSRDLADEQYF.

The chain links TRBV28 to TRBJ1-5; weak D call: TRBD1 (6 bases). The CDR3 contains 15 residues. Germline V gives CDR1 MDHEN, CDR2 SYDVKM. V lost 8 bases, J lost 5 bases, and 19 bases lay in between. The CDR3 DNA follows: TGTGCCAGCGCGGCGGCGGGGGCCCAGGATCAGCCCCAGCATTTT. This sequence encodes CASAAAGAQDQPQHF.

V gene TRBV5-4 combines with J gene TRBJ2-1; TRBD2 aligns across 12 bases. V lost 1 base and J lost 5; bases outside the gene matches: 13. Germline CDR1 SGHNT, CDR2 YYREEE (reference sequence). CDR3 length: 19 residues. The CDR3 DNA reads TGTGCCAGCAGCTTGAAGGGACTAGCGGGTCTTAGGGGGGACAATGAGCAGTTCTTC. Protein sequence: CASSLKGLAGLRGDNEQFF.

CDR3 DNA sequence: TGTGCCAGCAGCGTAGGGCAGGGTTTCGTCTATGGCTACACCTTC. It yields the protein CASSVGQGFVYGYTF. The chain combines TRBV9 with TRBJ1-2; D perhaps matches TRBD1 (5 bases). The CDR3 extends over 15 amino acids. The ends were cut back, 0 bases at V and 4 bases at J, with 13 bases in the middle. Germline V gives CDR1 SGDLS, CDR2 YYNGEE.

The chain carries TRBV29-1 and TRBJ2-5; TRBD2 matches 9 bases. The CDR3 spans 12 residues. Germline V gene lookup returns CDR1 SQVTM and CDR2 ANQGSEA. Trimming at V came to 7 bases and at J to 5 bases, leaving 5 bases not matched to a gene. The CDR3 here is CSAASGVETQYF. Here the CDR3 DNA reads TGCAGCGCGGCTAGCGGGGTGGAGACCCAGTACTTC.

This rearrangement joins TRBV5-6 to TRBJ1-2, with D maybe TRBD1 (6 bases). The V end was cut by 7 bases, the J end by 4 bases, with 17 bases between. Per the germline V gene, CDR1 is SGHDT and CDR2 is YYEEEE. The CDR3 totals 14 residues. CDR3 nucleotide sequence: TGTGCCAGCTTTCGGAGGGGGGGGTTCTATGGCTACACCTTC. It specifies CASFRRGGFYGYTF.

This rearrangement joins TRBV6-5 to TRBJ2-7; D might be TRBD2 (5 bases). This CDR3 region has 14 residues. Germline loops: CDR1 MNHEY, CDR2 SVGAGI. The V end lost 6 bases, the J end lost 0 bases, and 12 bases lay between the germline ends. The chain's CDR3 is CASSPGVSSYEQYF. CDR3 in DNA: TGTGCCAGCAGCCCCGGGGTGAGCTCCTACGAGCAGTACTTC.

The V gene is TRBV7-9, the J gene TRBJ1-2, with D possibly TRBD1 on 5 matching bases. Germline CDR1 reads SEHNR; CDR2 reads FQNEAQ (reference sequence). Trimming left V 7 bases short and J 4 bases short, with 19 bases between. CDR3 length equals 15 residues. The CDR3 DNA reads TGTGCCAGCAACCAAGAGGAAGGGACTCTCTATGGCTACACCTTC. Its protein product is CASNQEEGTLYGYTF.

The V and J genes are TRBV28 and TRBJ2-5, with 12 bases lining up with TRBD1. The J call may be wrong; the DNA end is better matched by TRBJ2-7. Looked up from germline, CDR1 is MDHEN and CDR2 is SYDVKM. The CDR3 length is 14 residues. CDR3 nucleotides: TGTGCCAGCAGAACCGGGACAGGGGGCTCCGAGCAGTACTTC. Residues: CASRTGTGGSEQYF.